One TCR beta chain is described in this entry. The antigen it recognizes is unknown. Nothing much larger sits one base from this clone, and base qualities are not available. These data are taken from a study of blood T cells in healthy people across ages (dated by TCRdb to 2013 to 2016). In terms of the full investigation: In model experiments, template switching captured about one uniquely barcoded TCR beta cDNA molecule for every two T cells. The study measured age-related changes in TCR beta repertoire diversity using deep sequencing normalized with unique cDNA molecular identifiers. Using the same blood draw, the study looked at two additional independent replicas of 1 million unique cDNA reads for two donors, one aged 18 to 30 and the other aged 80 or older. Four age groups were formed from the donors: young (average roughly 15 years), middle-aged (more than 35), aged (around 68) and long-lived (about 80). To avoid experimental bias, donors of different ages were randomly spread across the sequencing lanes.

Results and caveats for the whole study, not just this receptor: Compared with the aged group, the long-lived group had more naive CD4+ T cells, fewer expanded clones and increased TCR diversity, a pattern suggesting age selection. Donor CMV infection status was unknown, potentially confounding age-related changes in expanded clonotypes. Observed TCR beta diversity per million T cells fell roughly linearly with age, and a significant reduction was already apparent by age around 36. There was a strong correlation between observed TCR beta diversity and the percentage of naive T cells measured by flow cytometry. Estimates of total diversity based on one million sequenced T cells were regarded as lower bounds and as underestimates. Since profiling was done on bulk unsorted PBMCs, naive and antigen-experienced compartments could not be conclusively compared.

Systemically healthy Caucasian individuals from Russia, approximately 39 in total and aged 6 to 90 years, were included as donors. Ten milliliters of peripheral blood were drawn from each donor into EDTA-treated Vacutainer tubes. Ficoll-Paque density-gradient centrifugation was used to isolate PBMCs, with at least 6.5 million obtained per sample. Total RNA was extracted from PBMCs with Trizol reagent, with at least 5 micrograms obtained per sample. For every donor, an aliquot of PBMCs went through flow cytometry to measure the percentages of naive CD45RAhigh/CD27high T cells. Libraries were made using 5' RACE. A second PCR of roughly 6 to 12 cycles was run with a J-beta primer mix and a sample-barcoded 5' primer. Each TCR beta cDNA molecule received a unique molecular identifier from a template-switch 5' adaptor carrying 12 random nucleotides. Each sample yielded at least 2.5 million CDR3-containing paired-end reads. The Mint cDNA synthesis kit, primed by a TRBC-specific oligonucleotide, was used to synthesize first-strand cDNA from all RNA. All cDNA was treated with uracil-DNA glycosylase and then went through a first 18-cycle PCR with the universal primers M1SS and BC2_uni_R. The authors' pipeline ran thus. For normalization, 1 million high-quality reads, each with a distinct molecular identifier, were randomly selected from each sample. Reads with shared molecular identifiers were discarded instead of being binned into consensus sequences. MiTCR, set to a Q25 quality threshold and the strictest error-elimination algorithm, was used for CDR3 identification, clonotype clustering and error correction. Lower-bound total TCR beta diversity was estimated with a nonparametric unseen species model using Euler transformation. TCRdb ran its own pipeline on the public reads, namely fastp trimming at Q25 and MiXCR clone calling, and kept in-frame beta chains. Each entry merges the rows of one CDR3 protein and shows their most common DNA and genes. The V and J calls and clone size are TCRdb's, not the authors'. Counted in this sample were around 1,900,000 distinct CDR3 sequences; about two fifths of them appeared once. The top ten constitute roughly 23% of the sample.

The origin of this receptor is a human donor in good health. Input material: blood.

The CDR3 region: CASSIWGQGRKTQYF. The nucleotides read TGTGCCAGTAGTATATGGGGGCAGGGGAGAAAGACCCAGTACTTC. The chain links TRBV12-3 or TRBV12-4 with TRBJ2-5; the D gene is perhaps TRBD1, from 6 matching bases. V is cut by 9 bases and J by 6 bases, and the space between the germline ends is 23 bases. The CDR3 runs 15 amino acids, cysteine and phenylalanine included. Kept here is only the CDR3 DNA, which spans 45 bases and is read in frame from base 1.